This T cell receptor (beta chain) is drawn from a study of shared clonotypes between healthy human individuals. General observations from the study: The represented genetic and exposure-history diversity was limited by the small number of donors.

Donation came from healthy HIV-negative adults that had no recent acute infections or vaccinations. In regard to this clone: Its antigen is unidentified.

Assay: immunoSEQ multiplex PCR; the TCRdb copy retains only in-frame clones and omits some. The table has 2.5 million or so clones, over 85% seen once; the top ten hold over 0.12%. Germline V gene data show CDR1 as GTSNPN and CDR2 as SVGIG (reference sequence). V shed 3 bases and J shed 0 bases, with 15 bases lying between them. This CDR3 is 17 amino acids long. The chain has TRBV30 and TRBJ2-6; D is undetermined. This sequence originates from a man aged 18 to 30 in good health. The sample consisted of naive CD4+ T cells sorted from blood. The subset is: CD45RA+ positively selected. CDR3 nucleotides: TGTGCCTGGAGCGGCAGTAAGACAACCTCTGGGGCCAACGTCCTGACTTTC. Translating it yields CAWSGSKTTSGANVLTF.